The 22 T cell receptor beta chains in this list originate from one sample, sequenced in a study of CD4+ T cells in melanoma. Some clones are missing from TCRdb's copy, which holds only in-frame ones; the method was immunoSEQ multiplex PCR. The table lists about 140,000 clones, 92% of them singletons. Receptor source: a human donor with melanoma.

The V call is TRBV9, the J call TRBJ2-7; 13 nucleotides match TRBD2. The CDR3 runs 16 residues. From germline, CDR1 is SGDLS and CDR2 YYNGEE. V was pared by 4 bases and J by 8 bases, with 12 bases of the junction left unmatched. CDR3 region: CASSSTSGGLREQQYF. CDR3 DNA sequence: TGTGCCAGCAGCTCGACTAGCGGGGGGCTCCGGGAGCAGCAGTACTTC.

V is TRBV2 and J is TRBJ1-4, with a weak D call TRBD1 (6 bases). V gave up 6 bases and J gave up 8 bases, with 13 bases separating them. CDR3 length equals 13 residues. Germline V gives CDR1 SNHLY, CDR2 FYNNEI. The chain's CDR3 is CASSPGQSEKLFF. The CDR3 DNA reads as TGTGCCAGCAGCCCCGGACAGAGCGAAAAACTGTTTTTT. Complete variable domain (other parts from reference TRBV2 and TRBJ1-4): EPEVTQTPSHQVTQMGQEVILRCVPISNHLYFYWYRQILGQKVEFLVSFYNNEISEKSEIFDDQFSVERPDGSNFTLKIRSTKLEDSAMYFCASSPGQSEKLFFGSGTQLSVL.

This chain joins TRBV23-1 and TRBJ2-5; weak D call: TRBD2 (6 bases). TRBV23-1 is an ORF; its function is uncertain. Trimming stripped 0 bases from V and 6 bases from J, with 17 bases between. The CDR3 has 16 amino acids. Written as DNA, the CDR3 is TGCGCCAGCAGTCAATCGCCGGAGGAGGGCGGGAAGACCCAGTACTTC. Encoded protein: CASSQSPEEGGKTQYF.

The chain combines TRBV30 with TRBJ2-3, with unresolved D. The V end lost 3 bases, the J end lost 2 bases, and 15 bases lay between the germline ends. Germline V gene sequence: CDR1 GTSNPN, CDR2 SVGIG (reference sequence). The CDR3 is 15 amino acids. The DNA of the CDR3 is TGTGCCTGGAGATTAGGGCTAGAGGCCACAGATACGCAGTATTTT. This codes for CAWRLGLEATDTQYF. The entire variable domain, with the rest obtained from reference TRBV30 and TRBJ2-3, is as follows: SQTIHQWPATLVQPVGSPLSLECTVEGTSNPNLYWYRQAAGRGLQLLFYSVGIGQISSEVPQNLSASRPQDRQFILSSKKLLLSDSGFYLCAWRLGLEATDTQYFGPGTRLTVL.

This CDR3 is CASGGGVATNEKLFF. The DNA of the CDR3 is TGTGCCTCGGGGGGAGGTGTTGCGACTAATGAAAAACTGTTTTTT. The J gene is TRBJ1-4, the V gene TRBV6-5; TRBD1 is a possible D gene (5 bases). V was pared by 11 bases and J by 2 bases, with 18 bases between. This CDR3 is built from 15 residues. Per the germline V gene, CDR1 is MNHEY and CDR2 is SVGAGI.

The chain combines TRBV5-1 with TRBJ2-7; TRBD1 matches 7 bases. V trimming: 5 bases; J trimming: 4 bases; junction bases outside the gene matches: 6. Germline CDR1 is SGHRS and CDR2 is YFSETQ. This CDR3 is 13 amino acids long. CDR3 amino acids: CASSWDSFYEQYF. The CDR3, as DNA: TGCGCCAGCAGTTGGGACAGTTTTTACGAGCAGTACTTC.

The chain carries TRBV7-9 and TRBJ1-1; TRBD1 is a possible D gene (5 bases). CDR3 size: 15 residues. The V end was cut by 2 bases, the J end by 1 base, with 11 bases between. Germline CDR1 and CDR2: SEHNR and FQNEAQ (reference sequence). For the CDR3, the DNA is TGTGCCAGCAGCTTACAAGGGACCGCGAACACTGAAGCTTTCTTT. This sequence encodes CASSLQGTANTEAFF. The full variable domain, completed using reference TRBV7-9 and TRBJ1-1, is DTGVSQNPRHKITKRGQNVTFRCDPISEHNRLYWYRQTLGQGPEFLTYFQNEAQLEKSRLLSDRFSAERPKGSFSTLEIQRTEQGDSAMYLCASSLQGTANTEAFFGQGTRLTVV.

The CDR3 protein is CASSLRHSNTEAFF. CDR3 sequence (DNA): TGTGCCAGCAGCTTACGGCACAGCAACACTGAAGCTTTCTTT. V usage is TRBV7-3 and J usage is TRBJ1-1; D uncertain. The V end lost 2 bases, the J end lost 2 bases, and 9 bases lay between the germline ends. The CDR3 is made up of 14 amino acids. Germline V gene data show CDR1 as SGHTA and CDR2 as FQGTGA.

The genes are TRBV11-2 and TRBJ2-3, with D possibly matching TRBD2 (6 bases). Trimming removed 2 bases from V and 4 bases from J, with 7 bases in between. The germline V gene has CDR1 SGHAT and CDR2 FQNNGV. The CDR3 runs to 13 residues. CDR3 nucleotides: TGTGCCAGCAGCTTATGGGGGGCAGATACGCAGTATTTT. This codes for CASSLWGADTQYF. The full variable domain, its missing parts supplied by reference TRBV11-2 and TRBJ2-3, is EAGVAQSPRYKIIEKRQSVAFWCNPISGHATLYWYQQILGQGPKLLIQFQNNGVVDDSQLPKDRFSAERLKGVDSTLKIQPAKLEDSAVYLCASSLWGADTQYFGPGTRLTVL.

For the CDR3, the DNA is TGTGCCAGAAGCTGGAAGAGGGAGGCAGGAAGCAATCAGCCCCAGCATTTT. This codes for CARSWKREAGSNQPQHF. The rearrangement uses TRBV5-3 and TRBJ1-5; D remains ambiguous. TRBV5-3 is flagged as an ORF with uncertain function. Trimming removed 3 bases from V and 1 base from J, with 17 bases in between. This CDR3 contains 17 residues.

This sequence joins TRBV9 and TRBJ2-5, with D unresolved. Germline V CDR1 and CDR2: SGDLS, YYNGEE. Trimming cost V 0 bases and J 2 bases, with 11 bases left between them. The CDR3 consists of 15 residues. The CDR3 region has the DNA TGTGCCAGCAGCGTAGCCGGTCTAACTCAAGAGACCCAGTACTTC. The encoded protein is CASSVAGLTQETQYF.

V usage is TRBV6-6 and J usage is TRBJ1-1; weak D call: TRBD1 (5 bases). The ends were cut back, 5 bases at V and 4 bases at J, with 20 bases in the middle. CDR3 length: 16 residues. Germline CDR1 and CDR2: MNHNY and SVGAGI (reference sequence). CDR3: CASSPGGGSLVTEAFF. CDR3 DNA sequence: TGTGCCAGCAGTCCTGGTGGGGGAAGCCTTGTCACTGAAGCTTTCTTT.

The rearrangement joins TRBV10-1 to TRBJ2-2; a possible D gene is TRBD2 (6 bases). V was cut by 3 bases and J by 4 bases, with 12 bases left in between. Germline assignment: CDR1 WNHNN and CDR2 SYGVQD (reference sequence). CDR3 length: 15 residues. The chain's CDR3 is CASSDLGGGTGELFF. CDR3 DNA sequence: TGCGCCAGCAGTGATCTGGGAGGTGGCACCGGGGAGCTGTTTTTT.

The chain is built from TRBV5-1 and TRBJ2-5; 11 bases are shared with TRBD2. This CDR3 region has 15 residues. Per the germline V gene, CDR1 is SGHRS and CDR2 is YFSETQ. Trimming took 4 bases from V and 5 from J; bases not matched to a gene: 7. CDR3 coding DNA: TGCGCCAGCAGCCCCGGGACTAGCGGAAGGGAGACCCAGTACTTC. Protein product: CASSPGTSGRETQYF.

In regard to this clone: This specimen includes other DNA sequences encoding the same CDR3. J is TRBJ1-1 and V is TRBV2, with D perhaps TRBD1 (5 bases). The CDR3 runs 13 residues. V lost 2 bases, J lost 1 base, and 5 bases lay in between. Germline CDR1 and CDR2: SNHLY and FYNNEI. CDR3 nucleotides: TGTGCCAGCAGTGAACAGGGGAACACTGAAGCTTTCTTT. Translating gives CASSEQGNTEAFF.

The V gene is TRBV6-1, the J gene TRBJ1-1; perhaps TRBD1 as D (6 bases). Per germline, CDR1 MNHNS and CDR2 SASEGT. The CDR3 runs to 14 residues. V lost 7 bases, J lost 1 base, and 13 bases lay in between. CDR3 residues: CASILRGGNTEAFF. The CDR3 region has the DNA TGTGCCAGCATTCTCCGAGGGGGGAACACTGAAGCTTTCTTT.

This rearrangement joins TRBV5-6 to TRBJ1-2; a weak D match, TRBD1 (5 bases). Germline V gene data show CDR1 as SGHDT and CDR2 as YYEEEE. This CDR3 contains 13 residues. The V gene lost 4 bases and the J gene lost 6 bases, with 13 bases spanning the gap. The CDR3 DNA is TGTGCCAGCAGCCCCCGGTTGACAGATGGCTACACCTTC. It translates to CASSPRLTDGYTF.

The V and J genes are TRBV19 and TRBJ1-6; D gene ambiguous. CDR3 size: 12 residues. Germline assignment: CDR1 LNHDA and CDR2 SQIVND (reference sequence). V lost 6 bases and J 9 bases, leaving 9 bases between the germline ends. The CDR3 loop is CASSPTASPLHF. CDR3 nucleotides: TGTGCCAGTAGCCCCACCGCTTCACCCCTCCACTTT.

This sequence joins TRBV7-6 and TRBJ2-5; D is uncertain. The CDR3 is 16 residues long. V was shortened by 5 bases and J by 1 base, with 17 bases between the two germline ends. CDR1 is SGHVS and CDR2 is FNYEAQ in the germline V gene. CDR3 residues: CASSGDSLLGQETQYF. The CDR3 DNA reads as TGTGCCAGCAGCGGCGACTCGCTCTTAGGCCAAGAGACCCAGTACTTC.

The chain uses TRBV6-5 and TRBJ2-2, with a possible D match to TRBD2 (5 bases). CDR3 length equals 14 residues. Trimming removed 8 bases from V and 4 bases from J, with 14 bases in between. Germline V gives CDR1 MNHEY, CDR2 SVGAGI. DNA for the CDR3: TGTGCCAGCCGAAATCGGGGTACCACCGGGGAGCTGTTTTTT. Translation gives CASRNRGTTGELFF.

This rearrangement joins TRBV9 to TRBJ1-4, with 8 nucleotides matching TRBD1. In germline, CDR1 is SGDLS, CDR2 YYNGEE. The CDR3 length is 15 residues. V gave up 4 bases and J gave up 3 bases; unmatched junction bases: 5. The CDR3 DNA reads TGTGCCAGCAGCCCTGACAGGGGTCCTAATGAAAAACTGTTTTTT. Translated, it gives CASSPDRGPNEKLFF.

J is TRBJ1-1 and V is TRBV5-1; TRBD1 matches 7 bases. This CDR3 is built from 14 residues. The junction had 7 bases not matched to a gene; V was cut back by 4 bases and J by 4 bases. Germline V gene data show CDR1 as SGHRS and CDR2 as YFSETQ. The CDR3 reads CASSPTGLSTEAFF. As DNA, the CDR3 is TGCGCCAGCAGCCCGACAGGGTTGAGCACTGAAGCTTTCTTT.